The T cell receptor beta chain under discussion was sequenced for a study of T-cell reconstitution after alpha-beta-depleted transplantation in children. Unique molecular identifiers were used in preparing the TCRbeta library. TCRdb re-called the PCR reads through MiXCR, storing one row per CDR3 protein. The data hold about 540,000 distinct CDR3 sequences, with about 17% observed a single time. This clonotype was observed a few times. Germline V gives CDR1 MNHEY, CDR2 SVGAGI. The CDR3 runs 14 residues. Deletions cut 8 bases from V and 6 bases from J, with 16 bases between. The sample in question was PBMCs from the stem cell graft donor, obtained from the stem cell graft. The genes are TRBV6-5 and TRBJ1-4; no reliable D call. The receptor was isolated from a human donor who donated a stem cell graft to a child with acute lymphoblastic leukemia. The CDR3 nucleotides read TGTGCCAGCCGTTTTGGACCGACCCATGAAAAACTGTTTTTT. Its translation: CASRFGPTHEKLFF.